The 9 T cell receptor beta chains below were found in one sample sequenced in a study of cytomegalovirus exposure and HLA in healthy donors. The PCR was carried out with 60 Vbeta primers and 13 Jbeta primers. Clones were sequenced by immunoSEQ multiplex PCR, and TCRdb holds only the in-frame ones, with some missing. Among roughly 250,000 clones listed, roughly four fifths were seen once. Input material: PBMCs. These receptors came from a woman aged 35 to 49 in good health and CMV-seropositive.

V usage is TRBV28 and J usage is TRBJ1-3; 7 positions match TRBD1. J lost 8 bases, V lost 4 bases, and 11 bases had no gene match. The germline CDR1 and CDR2 sequences are MDHEN and SYDVKM. The CDR3 is made up of 15 amino acids. In DNA, the CDR3 is TGTGCCAGCAGTTCCTGGACAGGCGCGGCGGACACCATATATTTT. The encoded protein is CASSSWTGAADTIYF.

V is TRBV20-1 and J is TRBJ2-7, with a possible D match to TRBD1 (5 bases). The CDR3 has 11 residues. The germline V and J ends were trimmed by 6 bases and 6 bases, with 12 bases remaining between them. Germline V gene data show CDR1 as DFQATT and CDR2 as SNEGSKA (reference sequence). The CDR3 bases are TGCAGTGCCACACGGACATTCGAGCAGTACTTC. Protein product: CSATRTFEQYF.

This chain joins TRBV7-6 and TRBJ1-3; 8 bases match TRBD1. Germline CDR1 SGHVS, CDR2 FNYEAQ. With 5 bases clipped from V and 3 bases from J, the junction kept 6 bases outside the gene matches. This CDR3 contains 15 residues. CDR3 sequence (DNA): TGTGCCAGCAGCCTACAGGGGGTGGTTGGAAACACCATATATTTT. This gives the protein CASSLQGVVGNTIYF.

The chain joins TRBV2 to TRBJ2-3; maybe TRBD2 (6 bases). Germline CDR1 SNHLY, CDR2 FYNNEI. This CDR3 has 15 amino acids. V lost 4 bases and J 1 base, leaving 12 bases between the germline ends. In nucleotides, the CDR3 is TGTGCCAGCAGTGGGGACTCGTTGGGCACAGATACGCAGTATTTT. This translates into CASSGDSLGTDTQYF.

This chain connects TRBV5-1 to TRBJ2-2; D possibly corresponds to TRBD2 (5 bases). V was cut by 1 base and J by 5 bases, with 6 bases left in between. From germline, CDR1 is SGHRS and CDR2 YFSETQ. The CDR3 loop spans 13 amino acids. This CDR3 is CASSLPGTGELFF. The CDR3 DNA sequence: TGCGCCAGCAGCTTGCCGGGGACCGGGGAGCTGTTTTTT.

The chain couples TRBV21-1 to TRBJ1-5; the table's D call of TRBD1 was not tested on the DNA. TRBV21-1 is marked as a pseudogene. The CDR3 extends over 17 amino acids. The CDR3 nucleotides are TGTGCCAGCAGCCCCCGGACAGGGGGTAGGAGCAATCAGCCCCAGCATTTT. It codes for CASSPRTGGRSNQPQHF.

The rearrangement links TRBV5-1 to TRBJ2-6; D perhaps matches TRBD1 (5 bases). The V end lost 4 bases, the J end lost 2 bases, and 10 bases lay between the germline ends. The CDR3 totals 15 residues. Germline V gene sequence: CDR1 SGHRS, CDR2 YFSETQ. CDR3 sequence reads: CASSPGFAGANVLTF. CDR3 in DNA: TGCGCCAGCAGCCCAGGGTTCGCTGGGGCCAACGTCCTGACTTTC.

This chain connects TRBV5-1 to TRBJ2-3; 11 nucleotides agree with TRBD1. Germline V gene sequence: CDR1 SGHRS, CDR2 YFSETQ. V shed 3 bases, J shed 6 bases, and the junction held 9 bases outside the gene matches. This CDR3 spans 16 amino acids. The CDR3 region has the DNA TGCGCCAGCAGCTGGGACCGGGACAGGGGGGGGGATACGCAGTATTTT. Translation gives CASSWDRDRGGDTQYF.

The rearrangement uses TRBV25-1 and TRBJ2-7; 7 nucleotides align to TRBD1. V was pared by 4 bases and J by 6 bases, with 9 bases of the junction left unmatched. The CDR3 consists of 14 residues. The germline CDR1 and CDR2 sequences are MGHDK and SYGVNS. In DNA, the CDR3 is TGTGCCAGCAGTGCTACAGGGGCAGTCACCGAGCAGTACTTC. Its protein product is CASSATGAVTEQYF.